The T cell receptor beta chain described here comes from a study of blood T cells in healthy people across ages. Regarding the study as a whole: Older age coincided with a roughly linear decline in TCR beta diversity per million T cells. Estimates of diversity drawn from one million T cells were considered underestimates.

J was trimmed by 8 bases and V by 0 bases; bases with no gene match: 11. The CDR3 runs 17 residues. With a J-beta primer mix and a sample-barcoded 5' primer, a second PCR ran 7 to 11 cycles. A tag from a template-switch adaptor with 12 random nucleotides marked each cDNA molecule. TCRdb ran MiXCR on the 5' RACE reads and lists one entry per CDR3 protein. Of about 650,000 distinct CDR3 sequences listed, approximately 31% were seen once; the top ten hold just over 15%. This clonotype was picked up many times. Antigen: not known. The rearrangement joins TRBV12-3 or TRBV12-4 to TRBJ2-1, with 9 bases that match TRBD1. Sequencing was done on a sample of blood. This receptor was identified in a woman over 75 in good health. The chain's CDR3 is CASSLAGHGQGRDEQFF. CDR3 DNA: TGTGCCAGCAGTTTAGCGGGGCACGGACAGGGGCGGGATGAGCAGTTCTTC.